Shown below are 5 T cell receptor beta chains from a single sample sequenced in a study of T cell repertoires in cytomegalovirus infection. TCRdb reprocessed the reads with MiXCR, giving one entry per CDR3 protein. The sample has 160,000 or so distinct CDR3 sequences, around a quarter seen once. Sample: PBMCs. The receptor set was obtained from a human donor in good health (CMV status not recorded). Some clones in this sample may be carry-over from other donors' samples.

This rearrangement joins TRBV28 to TRBJ1-1; D remains ambiguous. Germline CDR1 reads MDHEN; CDR2 reads SYDVKM. The CDR3 runs to 10 residues. V was trimmed by 6 bases and J by 7 bases, leaving 6 bases between them. The CDR3 nucleotides are TGTGCCAGCAGCAACCATGAAGCTTTCTTT. Residues: CASSNHEAFF.

This clonotype occurred many times. This sequence joins TRBV7-2 and TRBJ2-5; D call uncertain. The V end lost 1 base, the J end lost 1 base, and 10 bases lay between the germline ends. Germline CDR1 and CDR2: SGHTA and FQGNSA. The CDR3 spans 15 residues. CDR3 residues: CASSLVWSSQETQYF. CDR3 nucleotides: TGTGCCAGCAGCTTAGTTTGGTCTAGCCAAGAGACCCAGTACTTC.

Comments on this clonotype: A read error may explain this, as a much larger clone is one base away. The chain has TRBV7-2 and TRBJ2-5, with 8 bases identical to TRBD2. CDR3 size: 16 residues. CDR1 is SGHTA and CDR2 is FQGNSA in the germline V gene. The CDR3: CASNLALSGTQETQYF. CDR3 nucleotide sequence: TGTGCCAGCAACTTAGCCCTTAGCGGGACACAAGAGACCCAGTACTTC.

This clonotype was seen repeatedly, ten times or more. V usage is TRBV28 and J usage is TRBJ2-7; D is ambiguous. Deletions cut 6 bases from V and 1 base from J, with 13 bases between. CDR1 and CDR2 from the germline V gene are MDHEN and SYDVKM. The CDR3 consists of 14 residues. The DNA for the CDR3 is TGTGCCAGCAGGAGGCCCACGGGTTCCTACGAGCAGTACTTC. This encodes CASRRPTGSYEQYF.

This chain links TRBV4-2 with TRBJ2-1; D may correspond to TRBD1 or TRBD2 (5 bases each). The length of the CDR3 is 19 residues. Trimming pared 0 bases from V and 0 bases from J, leaving 18 bases between. Germline lookup yields CDR1 LGHNA and CDR2 YNFKEQ. The CDR3 nucleotides read TGTGCCAGCAGCCAAGAGGGGCCCCGGGATTTAAGCTCCTACAATGAGCAGTTCTTC. Encoded protein: CASSQEGPRDLSSYNEQFF.